A single sample gave rise to the 24 T cell receptor beta chains below, sequenced in a study of blood T cell repertoires in COVID-19. Clones were read by immunoSEQ multiplex PCR, and TCRdb kept only the in-frame ones, dropping some. The sample records about 200,000 clones, less than 90% being singletons. Specimen: peripheral blood. The source of these receptors is a woman in her 70s with acute or convalescent COVID-19.

The chain is built from TRBV7-7 and TRBJ2-3, with 9 bases aligning to TRBD2. The CDR3 covers 14 residues. V lost 5 bases to trimming and J lost 5 bases; unmatched junction nucleotides: 5. Germline CDR1 SSHAT, CDR2 FNYEAQ (reference sequence). The CDR3 DNA reads as TGTGCCAGCAGCCCGGGACTAGCTCAAGATACGCAGTATTTT. It is translated as CASSPGLAQDTQYF.

This chain joins TRBV19 and TRBJ2-4; possibly TRBD2 for D (5 bases). The CDR3 is made up of 14 amino acids. Trimming stripped 1 base from V and 3 bases from J, with 7 bases between. In germline, CDR1 is LNHDA, CDR2 SQIVND (reference sequence). The CDR3 DNA reads TGTGCCAGTAGTATAGGAGGGATCAAAAACATTCAGTACTTC. It is translated as CASSIGGIKNIQYF.

V is TRBV14 and J is TRBJ1-5; no reliable D call. Looked up from germline, CDR1 is SGHDN and CDR2 is FVKESK. V was pared by 0 bases and J by 11 bases, with 11 bases between. The CDR3 totals 13 residues. This chain's CDR3 is CASSQEYWSAQHF. The DNA of the CDR3 is TGTGCCAGCAGCCAAGAATACTGGTCGGCCCAGCATTTT.

The rearrangement uses TRBV15 and TRBJ1-4; D gene ambiguous. The CDR3 length is 15 residues. Trimming removed 0 bases from V and 9 bases from J, with 14 bases in between. The germline gives CDR1 LNHNV, CDR2 YYDKDF (reference sequence). In DNA, the CDR3 is TGTGCCACCAGCAGAGATTCGGGAGACCTACAAAAACTGTTTTTT. Translating gives CATSRDSGDLQKLFF. The full variable domain, with the rest looked up from reference TRBV15 and TRBJ1-4, is DAMVIQNPRYQVTQFGKPVTLSCSQTLNHNVMYWYQQKSSQAPKLLFHYYDKDFNNEADTPDNFQSRRPNTSFCFLDIRSPGLGDTAMYLCATSRDSGDLQKLFFGSGTQLSVL.

This clone was recorded once. The CDR3 coding sequence is TGTGCCAGCTCATCACGGACAGGACAAGAGACCCAGTACTTC. The encoded protein is CASSSRTGQETQYF. The chain uses TRBV18 and TRBJ2-5; 7 bases match TRBD1. V lost 5 bases to trimming and J lost 2 bases; unmatched junction nucleotides: 5. This CDR3 comprises 14 residues. The germline gives CDR1 KGHSH, CDR2 LQKENI.

In its sample, this clone was seen a few times. CDR3 nucleotides: TGTGCCAGCTCACCATTGGGACAGGGGAACACCGGGGAGCTGTTTTTT. Translation: CASSPLGQGNTGELFF. The rearrangement links TRBV18 to TRBJ2-2; 9 bases map to TRBD1. V shed 2 bases and J 1 base; nucleotides not matched to a gene: 2. Germline V gene data show CDR1 as KGHSH and CDR2 as LQKENI. The CDR3 is made up of 16 amino acids.

The chain recombines TRBV6-5 with TRBJ2-1; D is ambiguous. This CDR3 contains 11 residues. Germline-derived CDR1 and CDR2 are MNHEY and SVGAGI. V gave up 1 base and J gave up 9 bases, with 4 bases separating them. The CDR3 loop is CASSYFSEQFF. The DNA of the CDR3 is TGTGCCAGCAGTTACTTCTCTGAGCAGTTCTTC.

The J gene is TRBJ2-2, the V gene TRBV6-8; possible D gene TRBD2, 5 bases. The germline V gene has CDR1 MNHGY and CDR2 SAAAGT. CDR3 length equals 13 residues. V shed 6 bases and J shed 7 bases, with 12 bases lying between them. CDR3: CASRKRVGGELFF. The CDR3 DNA follows: TGTGCCAGCAGGAAGAGGGTGGGCGGGGAGCTGTTTTTT.

The rearrangement links TRBV5-4 to TRBJ2-2; 13 nucleotides match TRBD2. The CDR3 has 16 amino acids. V trimming: 3 bases; J trimming: 3 bases; junction bases outside the gene matches: 2. Germline-derived CDR1 and CDR2 are SGHNT and YYREEE (reference sequence). The CDR3 region is CASSSGLAGDTGELFF. CDR3 DNA: TGTGCCAGCAGCTCAGGACTAGCGGGAGACACCGGGGAGCTGTTTTTT. Supplemented by reference TRBV5-4 and TRBJ2-2, the full variable domain reads ETGVTQSPTHLIKTRGQQVTLRCSSQSGHNTVSWYQQALGQGPQFIFQYYREEENGRGNFPPRFSGLQFPNYSSELNVNALELDDSALYLCASSSGLAGDTGELFFGEGSRLTVL.

The chain recombines TRBV19 with TRBJ2-3; 10 bases map to TRBD1. This CDR3 region has 18 residues. Trimming at V came to 3 bases and at J to 2 bases, leaving 11 bases not matched to a gene. CDR1 and CDR2 (germline): LNHDA, SQIVND (reference sequence). The CDR3: CASSIDRGQGVNTDTQYF. The CDR3 nucleotides read TGTGCCAGTAGTATCGACAGGGGGCAAGGAGTTAACACAGATACGCAGTATTTT.

V usage is TRBV14 and J usage is TRBJ1-3, with D unresolved. The CDR3 runs to 19 residues. Trimming removed 4 bases from V and 4 bases from J, with 26 bases in between. Germline loops: CDR1 SGHDN, CDR2 FVKESK. The CDR3 nucleotides read TGTGCCAGCAGCCCTTTTCCGGGGAATCTTATCCGGCAGGGAAACACCATATATTTT. Residues: CASSPFPGNLIRQGNTIYF.

This rearrangement joins TRBV18 to TRBJ2-2; 9 nucleotides match TRBD2. Trimming removed 1 base from V and 5 bases from J; junction bases left unmatched: 5. Per the germline V gene, CDR1 is KGHSH and CDR2 is LQKENI. The CDR3 runs to 16 residues. The CDR3 sequence is CASSPLASGETGELFF. As DNA, the CDR3 is TGTGCCAGCTCACCACTCGCTAGCGGGGAGACCGGGGAGCTGTTTTTT. Variable domain in full (rest from reference TRBV18 and TRBJ2-2): NAGVMQNPRHLVRRRGQEARLRCSPMKGHSHVYWYRQLPEEGLKFMVYLQKENIIDESGMPKERFSAEFPKEGPSILRIQQVVRGDSAAYFCASSPLASGETGELFFGEGSRLTVL.

The chain joins TRBV19 to TRBJ1-2; TRBD1 matches 9 bases. The junction had 7 bases not matched to a gene; V was cut back by 6 bases and J by 2 bases. The CDR3 is 15 residues long. CDR1 and CDR2 (germline): LNHDA, SQIVND (reference sequence). This CDR3 is CASRGPDRGNYGYTF. For the CDR3, the DNA is TGTGCCAGTAGGGGACCCGACAGGGGGAACTATGGCTACACCTTC.

The J gene is TRBJ2-5, the V gene TRBV7-3; D not certain. The CDR3 consists of 13 residues. V was trimmed by 2 bases and J by 4 bases, leaving 8 bases between them. Germline V gene sequence: CDR1 SGHTA, CDR2 FQGTGA. The CDR3 DNA is TGTGCCAGCAGCTTATCGGTGAGAGAGACCCAGTACTTC. It specifies CASSLSVRETQYF.

J is TRBJ1-6 and V is TRBV11-2; 9 bases match TRBD1. The CDR3 consists of 15 residues. Germline V gene sequence: CDR1 SGHAT, CDR2 FQNNGV. V lost 4 bases and J lost 9; bases outside the gene matches: 7. The CDR3 protein is CASSSGQGFVSPLHF. The CDR3 nucleotides are TGTGCCAGCAGCTCAGGACAGGGGTTTGTTTCACCCCTCCACTTT.

This clone is a singleton in its sample. The V and J genes are TRBV29-1 and TRBJ1-1, with 7 bases identical to TRBD1. Germline-derived CDR1 and CDR2 are SQVTM and ANQGSEA. The V gene end was trimmed by 3 bases and the J gene end by 2 bases; junction bases not matched to a gene: 3. The length of the CDR3 is 13 residues. CDR3 loop: CSVDRGTNTEAFF. The DNA for the CDR3 is TGCAGCGTTGACAGGGGGACCAACACTGAAGCTTTCTTT.

V and J are TRBV7-6 and TRBJ2-5; TRBD2 agrees at 12 bases. J lost 0 bases, V lost 5 bases, and 1 base had no gene match. From germline, CDR1 is SGHVS and CDR2 FNYEAQ. The CDR3 has 15 amino acids. CDR3: CASSPSGGDQETQYF. CDR3 nucleotides: TGTGCCAGCAGCCCTAGCGGGGGGGACCAAGAGACCCAGTACTTC.

The chain combines TRBV2 with TRBJ2-4; the match to TRBD1 covers 8 bases. CDR1 is SNHLY and CDR2 is FYNNEI in the germline V gene. V dropped 7 bases and J dropped 13; count of bases not matched to a gene: 9. The length of the CDR3 is 12 residues. The CDR3 loop reads CASNRERDRQYF. The CDR3 coding sequence is TGTGCCAGCAATCGAGAACGGGACAGGCAGTACTTC.

The chain uses TRBV24-1 and TRBJ1-5; 8 nucleotides align to TRBD1. With V trimmed by 3 bases and J by 4 bases, 13 bases remained unmatched. Germline CDR1 and CDR2: KGHDR and SFDVKD. The CDR3 spans 18 residues. The CDR3 protein is CATSDTKTGTGANQPQHF. The DNA for the CDR3 is TGTGCCACCAGTGATACGAAGACCGGGACAGGAGCGAATCAGCCCCAGCATTTT.

The chain carries TRBV15 and TRBJ2-3; D is perhaps TRBD2 (6 bases). Per the germline V gene, CDR1 is LNHNV and CDR2 is YYDKDF (reference sequence). The V gene lost 5 bases and the J gene lost 3 bases, with 15 bases spanning the gap. This CDR3 contains 15 residues. The CDR3 loop is CATSAGLPLTDTQYF. The CDR3 bases are TGTGCCACCAGCGCGGGACTGCCTTTGACAGATACGCAGTATTTT.

The CDR3 here is CASSFDSYSNQPQHF. Here the CDR3 DNA reads TGTGCCAGTAGTTTCGACAGTTATAGCAATCAGCCCCAGCATTTT. V usage is TRBV19 and J usage is TRBJ1-5, with D perhaps matching TRBD1 (5 bases). Germline V gene lookup returns CDR1 LNHDA and CDR2 SQIVND (reference sequence). This CDR3 contains 15 residues. The germline V and J ends were trimmed by 5 bases and 0 bases, with 11 bases remaining between them.

This chain uses TRBV14 with TRBJ2-5, with 7 bases lining up with TRBD2. The CDR3 is made up of 13 amino acids. With 6 bases clipped from V and 4 bases from J, the junction kept 5 bases outside the gene matches. The germline V gene has CDR1 SGHDN and CDR2 FVKESK. The CDR3 protein is CASRTGGSETQYF. The CDR3 nucleotides read TGTGCCAGCAGAACGGGGGGTTCAGAGACCCAGTACTTC.

The chain employs TRBV7-2 and TRBJ2-7; 7 nucleotides agree with TRBD1. Looked up from germline, CDR1 is SGHTA and CDR2 is FQGNSA. CDR3 length equals 16 residues. Unmatched junction bases numbered 10, after V lost 1 base and J lost 4 bases. CDR3 sequence: CASSLGVGTEVYEQYF. The CDR3 bases are TGTGCCAGCAGCTTAGGGGTCGGGACAGAAGTTTACGAGCAGTACTTC.

This sequence joins TRBV10-1 and TRBJ2-1; D is possibly TRBD2 (6 bases). V shed 3 bases and J shed 2 bases, with 8 bases lying between them. In germline, CDR1 is WNHNN, CDR2 SYGVQD (reference sequence). CDR3 length: 14 amino acids. The CDR3 DNA reads TGCGCCAGCAGTGATGGCGGGACCTACAATGAGCAGTTCTTC. Protein: CASSDGGTYNEQFF.